These 5 T cell receptor beta chains originate from one sample sequenced in a study of graft-versus-host responses after intestinal transplantation. No antigens are known for them. Assay used: immunoSEQ multiplex PCR; TCRdb lists only in-frame clones, some missing. The top ten hold 0.38% of the sample, which has about 59,000 clones, approximately 94% seen once. The specimen comprised unstimulated CD4+ T cells sorted from spleen or lymph node cells, sampled before transplant. These receptors were taken from a human donor who was the organ donor for an intestinal transplant.

V is TRBV5-6 and J is TRBJ2-7; D not certain. The CDR3 runs 15 residues. Germline lookup yields CDR1 SGHDT and CDR2 YYEEEE. The ends were cut back, 4 bases at V and 3 bases at J, with 17 bases in the middle. In nucleotides, the CDR3 is TGTGCCAGCAGCAGGTCACTCTTAGGAAGCTACGAGCAGTACTTC. As protein: CASSRSLLGSYEQYF.

The V gene is TRBV5-5, the J gene TRBJ1-3; D is possibly TRBD1 (6 bases). Per the germline V gene, CDR1 is SGHKS and CDR2 is YYEKEE (reference sequence). This CDR3 contains 15 residues. Trimming pared 3 bases from V and 0 bases from J, leaving 10 bases between. DNA of the CDR3: TGTGCCAGCAGCTGGGAGGGGGGCTCTGGAAACACCATATATTTT. Its translation: CASSWEGGSGNTIYF.

This clone was counted once. This chain uses TRBV5-4 with TRBJ2-3; 12 bases are shared with TRBD2. Trimming removed 5 bases from V and 9 bases from J; junction bases left unmatched: 10. Germline CDR1 SGHNT, CDR2 YYREEE (reference sequence). The length of the CDR3 is 15 residues. The CDR3 region is CASRPRTSGEATQYF. The CDR3 DNA sequence: TGTGCCAGCAGACCACGGACTAGCGGGGAGGCCACGCAGTATTTT.

The chain is built from TRBV18 and TRBJ2-7; perhaps TRBD1 as D (6 bases). CDR1 KGHSH and CDR2 LQKENI come from the germline V gene. The V end lost 6 bases, the J end lost 7 bases, and 19 bases lay between the germline ends. This CDR3 has 14 residues. The CDR3 region is CASSPGTPREEQYF. CDR3 nucleotide sequence: TGTGCCAGCTCGCCCGGGACACCCAGGGAGGAGCAGTACTTC.

V gene TRBV28 combines with J gene TRBJ1-1, with no clear D. V was pared by 3 bases and J by 8 bases, with 10 bases between. Germline-derived CDR1 and CDR2 are MDHEN and SYDVKM. The CDR3 consists of 12 residues. The CDR3 protein is CASSLQPTEAFF. The CDR3 region has the DNA TGTGCCAGCAGTTTGCAGCCAACCGAAGCTTTCTTT.